Following are 13 T cell receptor beta chains from one sample sequenced in a study of T cell responses to AZD1222 COVID-19 vaccine. Assay used: immunoSEQ multiplex PCR; TCRdb lists only in-frame clones, some missing. The data contain about 150,000 clones, under 95% of them singletons. The source was peripheral blood, collected 28 days after the second AZD1222 dose. Receptors originate from an adult who received the AZD1222 COVID-19 vaccine.

V usage is TRBV24-1 and J usage is TRBJ2-1; 9 nucleotides match TRBD2. V lost 3 bases, J lost 4 bases, and 12 bases stayed unmatched. CDR1 is KGHDR, CDR2 SFDVKD, per germline. The CDR3 runs to 18 residues. The CDR3 is CATSDPNLAGGSYNEQFF. CDR3 nucleotide sequence: TGTGCCACCAGTGATCCGAACCTGGCGGGAGGGTCGTACAATGAGCAGTTCTTC.

J is TRBJ1-2 and V is TRBV24-1; D ambiguous. Germline CDR1 is KGHDR and CDR2 is SFDVKD. This CDR3 contains 14 residues. Deletions cut 0 bases from V and 4 bases from J, with 8 bases between. CDR3 bases: TGTGCCACCAGTGATTTGGGCAGAAGCTATGGCTACACCTTC. The encoded protein is CATSDLGRSYGYTF.

CDR3 protein: CASSQSSLGKLFF. DNA of the CDR3: TGTGCCAGCAGCCAAAGCTCGCTTGGAAAACTGTTTTTT. The genes are TRBV3-1 (or the pseudogene TRBV3-2) and TRBJ1-4, with no clear D. The V end was cut by 2 bases, the J end by 10 bases, with 11 bases between. CDR3 size: 13 residues. Germline V gene lookup returns CDR1 LGHDT and CDR2 YNNKEL (reference sequence).

V gene TRBV24-1 combines with J gene TRBJ1-2; D unclear. The CDR3 runs to 14 residues. Germline CDR1 reads KGHDR; CDR2 reads SFDVKD. Deletions cut 2 bases from V and 3 bases from J, with 9 bases between. The CDR3 nucleotides are TGTGCCACCAGTGATTCGGCGGTCTACTATGGCTACACCTTC. Residues: CATSDSAVYYGYTF.

The rearrangement uses TRBV19 and TRBJ1-1; tentative D call: TRBD1 (6 bases). The CDR3 is made up of 15 amino acids. Germline CDR1 is LNHDA and CDR2 is SQIVND (reference sequence). V was pared by 3 bases and J by 0 bases, with 11 bases between. CDR3 in amino acids: CASSMRGALNTEAFF. CDR3 sequence (DNA): TGTGCCAGTAGTATGAGGGGGGCTCTGAACACTGAAGCTTTCTTT.

This rearrangement joins TRBV27 to TRBJ2-3, with 10 bases matching TRBD2. This CDR3 comprises 17 residues. The germline gives CDR1 MNHEY, CDR2 SMNVEV (reference sequence). Unmatched junction bases numbered 7, after V lost 0 bases and J lost 4 bases. CDR3 region: CASSLSASGSWADTQYF. The CDR3 DNA reads as TGTGCCAGCAGTTTATCGGCTAGCGGGAGTTGGGCAGATACGCAGTATTTT.

The chain uses TRBV24-1 and TRBJ1-5, with 7 bases matching TRBD1. With V trimmed by 3 bases and J by 3 bases, 4 bases remained unmatched. CDR3 size: 15 residues. The germline gives CDR1 KGHDR, CDR2 SFDVKD. DNA for the CDR3: TGTGCCACCAGTGATCGACAGGGACCCAATCAGCCCCAGCATTTT. It yields the protein CATSDRQGPNQPQHF.

The J gene is TRBJ2-3, the V gene TRBV7-3, with unresolved D. There are 18 residues in the CDR3. The ends were cut back, 6 bases at V and 0 bases at J, with 22 bases in the middle. In germline, CDR1 is SGHTA, CDR2 FQGTGA. CDR3 amino acids: CASRRTGRIGTSTDTQYF. CDR3 nucleotides: TGTGCCAGCAGACGAACCGGGCGGATTGGTACGAGCACAGATACGCAGTATTTT. Complete variable domain (other parts from reference TRBV7-3 and TRBJ2-3): GAGVSQTPSNKVTEKGKYVELRCDPISGHTALYWYRQSLGQGPEFLIYFQGTGAADDSGLPNDRFFAVRPEGSVSTLKIQRTERGDSAVYLCASRRTGRIGTSTDTQYFGPGTRLTVL.

The chain couples TRBV9 to TRBJ1-2, with 9 bases matching TRBD1. CDR3 size: 14 residues. V shed 4 bases and J 8 bases; nucleotides not matched to a gene: 9. Germline CDR1 is SGDLS and CDR2 is YYNGEE. This chain's CDR3 is CASSTRTGAGGYTF. The CDR3 DNA follows: TGTGCCAGCAGCACCCGGACAGGGGCAGGCGGCTACACCTTC.

The chain carries TRBV6-2 or TRBV6-3 and TRBJ1-1, with 7 bases lining up with TRBD1. This CDR3 has 15 amino acids. V was clipped by 5 bases and J by 1 base; unmatched bases: 7. The germline V gene has CDR1 MNHEY and CDR2 SVGEGT. The CDR3 nucleotides are TGTGCCAGCAGTGACTTGGGACAGACGAACACTGAAGCTTTCTTT. Translating gives CASSDLGQTNTEAFF.

This chain uses TRBV15 with TRBJ1-2; 7 nucleotides line up with TRBD1. The CDR3 extends over 14 amino acids. Trimming at V came to 4 bases and at J to 4 bases, leaving 6 bases not matched to a gene. CDR1 and CDR2 from the germline V gene are LNHNV and YYDKDF (reference sequence). This CDR3 reads CATSTRQGPYGYTF. CDR3 in DNA: TGTGCCACCAGCACCCGACAGGGTCCCTATGGCTACACCTTC.

V and J are TRBV7-3 and TRBJ1-2; D is perhaps TRBD1 (6 bases). The CDR3 totals 16 residues. Germline CDR1 reads SGHTA; CDR2 reads FQGTGA. Between the trimmed V and J ends, which lost 1 base and 2 bases, there was a span of 14 bases. The CDR3 here is CASSLNPGVWNYGYTF. CDR3 in DNA: TGTGCCAGCAGCTTAAACCCAGGGGTTTGGAACTATGGCTACACCTTC.

In its sample, this clone was seen once. The chain joins TRBV3-1 (or the pseudogene TRBV3-2) to TRBJ2-1; the D is unclear. The CDR3 is 17 residues long. The ends were cut back, 1 base at V and 1 base at J, with 14 bases in the middle. Germline V gene lookup returns CDR1 LGHDT and CDR2 YNNKEL (reference sequence). CDR3 nucleotides: TGTGCCAGCAGCCAAGGGCGGCCCCCTCGGTCCTACAATGAGCAGTTCTTC. Residues: CASSQGRPPRSYNEQFF.